Following are 17 T cell receptor beta chains from one sample sequenced in a study of blood T cell repertoires in COVID-19. Clones were sequenced by immunoSEQ multiplex PCR, and TCRdb holds only the in-frame ones, with some missing. The sample has some 210,000 clones, roughly 77% seen once. Sequenced input: PBMCs or T cells enriched from blood (not recorded which). These receptors came from a man aged 35-49 years who had recovered from COVID-19.

The rearrangement uses TRBV7-9 and TRBJ2-5, with a weak D call TRBD2 (6 bases). V was clipped by 0 bases and J by 1 base, with 6 bases between them. Germline CDR1 is SEHNR and CDR2 is FQNEAQ (reference sequence). The CDR3 extends over 14 amino acids. Written as DNA, the CDR3 is TGTGCCAGCAGCTTAGCGGGGGGCCAAGAGACCCAGTACTTC. Residues: CASSLAGGQETQYF.

This rearrangement joins TRBV5-6 to TRBJ2-7; 8 bases match TRBD1. CDR3 length: 15 residues. Looked up from germline, CDR1 is SGHDT and CDR2 is YYEEEE. V dropped 5 bases and J dropped 2; count of bases not matched to a gene: 9. Here the CDR3 reads CASRQDRGHTYEQYF. The CDR3 DNA reads TGTGCCAGCAGACAAGACAGGGGACATACCTACGAGCAGTACTTC.

This chain links TRBV5-1 with TRBJ1-3; 7 nucleotides match TRBD1. The germline V gene encodes CDR1 SGHRS and CDR2 YFSETQ. The length of the CDR3 is 14 residues. After removal of 7 bases from V and 0 bases from J, the junction contained 4 bases not matched to a gene. Written as DNA, the CDR3 is TGCGCCAGCCGTCAGGGGGTCTCTGGAAACACCATATATTTT. This translates into CASRQGVSGNTIYF.

In DNA form, the CDR3 reads TGTGCCAGTAGTATATCCCTGACAGGGGCGATTATCAAGCCCCAGCATTTT. Its protein is CASSISLTGAIIKPQHF. The chain carries TRBV19 and TRBJ1-5, with 8 positions matching TRBD1. Germline-derived CDR1 and CDR2 are LNHDA and SQIVND (reference sequence). Trimming cost V 2 bases and J 8 bases; bases outside gene matches: 14. This CDR3 has 17 residues. Full variable domain (outside the CDR3, taken from reference TRBV19 and TRBJ1-5): DGGITQSPKYLFRKEGQNVTLSCEQNLNHDAMYWYRQDPGQGLRLIYYSQIVNDFQKGDIAEGYSVSREKKESFPLTVTSAQKNPTAFYLCASSISLTGAIIKPQHFGDGTRLSIL.

The J gene is TRBJ2-7, the V gene TRBV6-5; a possible D gene is TRBD2 (6 bases). This CDR3 comprises 15 residues. Germline-derived CDR1 and CDR2 are MNHEY and SVGAGI. V lost 2 bases, J lost 3 bases, and 14 bases lay in between. CDR3 sequence: CASSYNGGHGYEQYF. For the CDR3, the DNA is TGTGCCAGCAGTTACAACGGAGGGCATGGCTACGAGCAGTACTTC.

Ten or more counts support this clone. The chain joins TRBV5-4 to TRBJ2-3; TRBD1 matches 8 bases. This CDR3 is built from 15 residues. With 4 bases clipped from V and 1 base from J, the junction kept 5 bases outside the gene matches. In germline, CDR1 is SGHNT, CDR2 YYREEE (reference sequence). CDR3 DNA: TGTGCCAGCAGCATACAGGGGGGTGGCACAGATACGCAGTATTTT. As protein: CASSIQGGGTDTQYF.

V and J are TRBV19 and TRBJ2-7; D is ambiguous. The V end lost 7 bases, the J end lost 0 bases, and 25 bases lay between the germline ends. Germline values: CDR1 LNHDA, CDR2 SQIVND (reference sequence). The CDR3 loop spans 18 amino acids. CDR3 amino acids: CASTQSEVERLSSYEQYF. CDR3 DNA: TGTGCCAGTACCCAATCCGAGGTAGAGCGATTAAGCTCCTACGAGCAGTACTTC.

This clone was seen more than once but under ten times. The J gene is TRBJ2-1, the V gene TRBV14, with TRBD2 matching over 8 bases. J gave up 1 base and V 1 base, and 9 bases lay outside the gene matches. This CDR3 region has 18 residues. CDR1 SGHDN and CDR2 FVKESK come from the germline V gene. The CDR3 loop reads CASSQGGISGSSYNEQFF. CDR3 DNA sequence: TGTGCCAGCAGCCAAGGGGGTATCAGCGGGAGTTCCTACAATGAGCAGTTCTTC.

This clone was seen only once. The genes are TRBV30 and TRBJ1-1, with D unclear. Germline CDR1 reads GTSNPN; CDR2 reads SVGIG (reference sequence). The CDR3 consists of 13 residues. V lost 4 bases, J lost 5 bases, and 14 bases lay in between. CDR3 nucleotides: TGTGCCTGGAAACCGGGAGGCAAAACTGAAGCTTTCTTT. Translation gives CAWKPGGKTEAFF.

V is TRBV18 and J is TRBJ2-3; TRBD1 matches at 10 bases. The J segment lost 4 bases and the V segment lost 2 bases, leaving 3 bases of the junction unmatched. Per germline, CDR1 KGHSH and CDR2 LQKENI. The CDR3 is made up of 15 amino acids. CDR3 region: CASSPATGGSDTQYF. CDR3 nucleotides: TGTGCCAGCTCACCAGCGACAGGGGGCTCAGATACGCAGTATTTT.

J is TRBJ2-1 and V is TRBV19, with 9 bases fitting TRBD2. The CDR3 runs 15 residues. V lost 6 bases to trimming and J lost 2 bases; unmatched junction nucleotides: 5. The germline CDR1 and CDR2 sequences are LNHDA and SQIVND (reference sequence). CDR3 sequence: CASSKSGRTYNEQFF. Written as DNA, the CDR3 is TGTGCCAGTAGCAAAAGCGGGAGGACCTACAATGAGCAGTTCTTC.

The V call is TRBV30, the J call TRBJ1-2, with unresolved D. Trimming removed 5 bases from V and 4 bases from J, with 17 bases in between. The germline V gene has CDR1 GTSNPN and CDR2 SVGIG (reference sequence). CDR3 size: 14 residues. The CDR3 protein is CAWATYFSGYGYTF. Written as DNA, the CDR3 is TGTGCCTGGGCGACTTATTTCAGCGGCTATGGCTACACCTTC.

The chain links TRBV5-1 to TRBJ1-2; tentatively, D is TRBD1 (5 bases). The CDR3 spans 15 residues. Trimming took 4 bases from V and 6 from J, leaving 19 bases between them. The germline V gene has CDR1 SGHRS and CDR2 YFSETQ. The CDR3 nucleotides are TGCGCCAGCAGCCCGGAGGGTTCCAGGGCTAATGGCTACACCTTC. As protein: CASSPEGSRANGYTF.

The genes are TRBV5-6 and TRBJ1-1; 8 nucleotides align to TRBD1. This CDR3 contains 14 residues. Losses at the gene ends were 3 bases for V and 4 bases for J; bases not matched to a gene: 5. Germline assignment: CDR1 SGHDT and CDR2 YYEEEE. CDR3 bases: TGTGCCAGCAGCTCGACAGGGGTTATCACTGAAGCTTTCTTT. Translating it yields CASSSTGVITEAFF.

V and J are TRBV3-1 (or the pseudogene TRBV3-2) and TRBJ2-4; maybe TRBD1 (6 bases). The germline V gene encodes CDR1 LGHDT and CDR2 YNNKEL (reference sequence). The CDR3 is made up of 15 amino acids. Trimming removed 5 bases from V and 3 bases from J, with 14 bases in between. CDR3 sequence (DNA): TGTGCCAGCAGCTACGGGACATCTTACAAAAACATTCAGTACTTC. This sequence encodes CASSYGTSYKNIQYF.

This clone has a single count. At the DNA level, this CDR3 is encoded by other sequences in the same sample as well. The gene calls are TRBV12-5 and TRBJ2-1; no firm D call. Germline CDR1 and CDR2: LGHNT and FRNRAP. The CDR3 loop spans 14 amino acids. Trimming took 1 base from V and 0 from J, leaving 4 bases between them. CDR3 in amino acids: CASGLGSSYNEQFF. CDR3 in DNA: TGTGCTAGTGGTTTGGGCAGCTCCTACAATGAGCAGTTCTTC. The full variable domain, with the rest looked up from reference TRBV12-5 and TRBJ2-1, is DARVTQTPRHKVTEMGQEVTMRCQPILGHNTVFWYRQTMMQGLELLAYFRNRAPLDDSGMPKDRFSAEMPDATLATLKIQPSEPRDSAVYFCASGLGSSYNEQFFGPGTRLTVL.

The V and J genes are TRBV5-1 and TRBJ2-7; tentative D call: TRBD2 (6 bases). Per the germline V gene, CDR1 is SGHRS and CDR2 is YFSETQ. Trimming shortened V by 4 bases and J by 3 bases, and 8 bases separated the two germline ends. The CDR3 contains 12 residues. DNA for the CDR3: TGCGCCAGCAGCCTGGGACTCTACGAGCAGTACTTC. Protein sequence: CASSLGLYEQYF.